This TCR beta chain was profiled in a study of cytomegalovirus exposure and HLA in healthy donors. On the study more broadly: Earlier sequencing of about 179 million T cells yielded under 120 million unique TCR beta sequences. Among the 398 genotyped donors, 81% were placed in the Caucasian-associated ancestry cluster.

Findings and limits, study-wide: Owing to their indistinguishability, certain V segments, notably TRBV6-2 and TRBV6-3, were excluded.

With regard to this clone: Antigen unknown.

The PCR made use of 60 Vbeta and 13 Jbeta primers. Assay used: immunoSEQ multiplex PCR; TCRdb lists only in-frame clones, some missing. This table has 220,000 or so clones, almost 80% appearing once. CDR3 length equals 14 residues. Germline assignment: CDR1 MGHDK and CDR2 SYGVNS. Trimming removed 8 bases from V and 7 bases from J; junction bases left unmatched: 10. The origin of this receptor is a male donor in good health and CMV-seronegative. The chain uses TRBV25-1 and TRBJ2-7; 11 positions match TRBD1. The specimen sequenced was PBMCs. CDR3 loop: CASCPGDRGWEQYF. For the CDR3, the DNA is TGTGCCAGCTGCCCGGGGGACAGGGGGTGGGAGCAGTACTTC.